A selection of T cell receptor beta chains follows, all from one sample in a study of blood T cells in healthy people across ages. TCRdb analysed the 5' RACE reads with MiXCR anew, one entry per CDR3 protein. The sample contains about 1.6 million distinct CDR3 sequences, about 31% of which appear only once. Sequencing was performed on blood. The source of these receptors is a woman younger than 45 in good health. Each CDR3 is given with its conserved first and last residue. Each record gives: clone size, V gene, D gene, J gene, CDR3 protein, CDR3 DNA. The D gene is left open where the match is weak. Expanded clones get a size class; other rows say once, few or many, or leave the size out.

>few|TRBV4-1|-|TRBJ2-2
CASRDGPSRGELFF
TGCGCCAGCAGAGACGGGCCGTCGCGCGGGGAGCTGTTTTTT
>-|TRBV2|-|TRBJ2-1
CASSEELVIPNEGFF
TGTGCCAGCAGTGAAGAACTAGTCATCCCCAATGAAGGGTTCTTC
>-|TRBV9|TRBD1|TRBJ2-7
CAGSVRPGQGANEQYF
TGTGCCGGCAGCGTACGGCCGGGACAGGGGGCCAACGAGCAGTACTTC
>few|TRBV3-1|-|TRBJ2-7
CASSQDQLPSYEQYF
TGTGCCAGCAGCCAAGACCAGTTACCCTCCTACGAGCAGTACTTC
>-|TRBV24-1|-|TRBJ2-1
CATSDWNNEQFF
TGTGCCACCAGTGACTGGAACAATGAGCAGTTCTTC
>once|TRBV7-9|TRBD2|TRBJ2-1
CASSLTSEGNEQFF
TGTGCCAGCAGCTTGACTAGCGAGGGTAATGAGCAGTTCTTC
>-|TRBV6-1|-|TRBJ2-6
CASSGGNRASGANVLIF
TGTGCCAGCAGTGGGGGGAACAGGGCATCTGGGGCCAACGTCCTGATTTTC
>-|TRBV20-1|-|TRBJ1-5
CSAREVPVDNQPQHF
TGCAGTGCTAGAGAGGTCCCGGTGGACAATCAGCCCCAGCATTTT
>-|TRBV11-3|TRBD2|TRBJ2-3
CASSFGLVGHADTQYF
TGTGCCAGCAGCTTCGGACTAGTGGGCCATGCGGATACGCAGTATTTT
>many|TRBV5-5|-|TRBJ2-3
CASSLLETLRDTQYF
TGTGCCAGCAGCCTCCTAGAGACTCTGAGAGATACGCAGTATTTT
>-|TRBV3-1|TRBD2|TRBJ2-1
CASSLGLAGGWDEQFF
TGTGCCAGCAGCCTAGGACTAGCGGGAGGGTGGGATGAGCAGTTCTTC
>-|TRBV24-1|-|TRBJ2-1
CATSGGHNEQFF
TGTGCCACCAGTGGCGGTCACAATGAGCAGTTCTTC
>-|TRBV7-3|TRBD2|TRBJ2-2
CASSATSSGTITGELFF
TGTGCCAGCAGCGCAACCTCTAGCGGGACTATCACCGGGGAGCTGTTTTTT
>-|TRBV30|-|TRBJ2-7
CAWSRGGYEQYF
TGTGCCTGGAGTCGCGGCGGCTACGAGCAGTACTTC
>few|TRBV11-2|-|TRBJ2-5
CASSLVLPGTETQYF
TGTGCCAGCAGCTTAGTACTGCCAGGGACAGAGACCCAGTACTTC
>-|TRBV5-5|-|TRBJ1-4
CASSFSVADNEKLFF
TGTGCCAGCAGCTTTAGTGTCGCGGATAATGAAAAACTGTTTTTT
>-|TRBV7-6|-|TRBJ2-5
CASSLEAAARKETQYF
TGTGCCAGCAGCTTAGAAGCGGCGGCTAGGAAAGAGACCCAGTACTTC
>-|TRBV12-3/TRBV12-4|-|TRBJ2-7
CASSLRRDGGHEQYF
TGTGCCAGCAGTTTACGTCGAGACGGGGGCCACGAGCAGTACTTC
>-|TRBV7-3|TRBD2|TRBJ2-5
CASSLNGGGGARSETQYF
TGTGCCAGCAGCTTGAACGGTGGCGGGGGGGCCCGATCGGAGACCCAGTACTTC
>many|TRBV25-1|-|TRBJ2-5
CASSDGGETQYF
TGTGCCAGCAGTGACGGGGGAGAGACCCAGTACTTC
>-|TRBV7-2|TRBD1|TRBJ1-6
CASSLGQGVTPLHF
TGTGCCAGCAGCCTCGGACAGGGGGTAACACCCCTCCACTTT
>-|TRBV11-2|-|TRBJ2-5
CASSPDMIQYF
TGTGCCAGCAGCCCCGACATGATCCAGTACTTC
>-|TRBV13|TRBD1|TRBJ1-2
CASSLERQGYGYTF
TGTGCCAGCAGCCTGGAGAGACAGGGATATGGCTACACCTTC
>-|TRBV7-6|TRBD1|TRBJ2-3
CASSLAGQGVPQYF
TGTGCCAGCAGCTTAGCGGGACAGGGGGTTCCGCAGTATTTT
>-|TRBV27|TRBD2|TRBJ2-7
CASSLSAGEGRGQYF
TGTGCCAGCAGTTTATCGGCGGGAGAAGGGCGAGGGCAGTACTTC
>-|TRBV29-1|-|TRBJ1-2
CSVGTGGYGCTF
-
>-|TRBV29-1|-|TRBJ1-2
CSVSPGGADGYTF
TGCAGCGTCTCCCCTGGGGGGGCAGATGGCTACACCTTC
>few|TRBV20-1|TRBD1|TRBJ1-5
CSAVDGGQPNQPQHF
TGCAGTGCCGTAGATGGGGGACAGCCGAATCAGCCCCAGCATTTT
>-|TRBV7-9|TRBD1|TRBJ1-6
CASSLRTGKNSPLHF
TGTGCCAGCAGCCTGAGGACAGGGAAGAATTCACCCCTCCACTTT
>few|TRBV2|-|TRBJ2-7
CASSTPVRQATYEQYF
TGTGCCAGCAGTACGCCGGTCAGACAGGCCACCTACGAGCAGTACTTC
>few|TRBV18|-|TRBJ2-5
CASSPPEVQETQYF
TGTGCCAGCTCACCACCTGAAGTACAAGAGACCCAGTACTTC
>-|TRBV27|-|TRBJ2-1
CASSLGGVFGYNEQFF
TGTGCCAGCAGTTTAGGAGGGGTTTTCGGCTATAATGAGCAGTTCTTC
>-|TRBV7-3|TRBD1|TRBJ2-1
CASSASTGKSSYNEQFF
TGTGCCAGCAGCGCCTCGACAGGGAAGAGCTCCTACAATGAGCAGTTCTTC
>-|TRBV12-3/TRBV12-4|TRBD2|TRBJ2-3
CASNPIAGPAPDTQYF
TGTGCCAGCAACCCCATAGCGGGACCCGCGCCAGATACGCAGTATTTT
>few|TRBV10-3|-|TRBJ2-3
CAISYGSGTDTQYF
TGTGCCATCAGTTATGGATCGGGCACAGATACGCAGTATTTT
>few|TRBV3-1|TRBD2|TRBJ2-7
CASSQGPSGGTTYEQYF
TGTGCCAGCAGCCAAGGTCCGAGCGGGGGGACCACCTACGAGCAGTACTTC
>few|TRBV5-1|-|TRBJ2-1
CASSLEGARGNEQFF
TGCGCCAGCAGCTTGGAGGGAGCCCGGGGCAATGAGCAGTTCTTC
>-|TRBV20-1|-|TRBJ1-2
CSANDRNYGYTF
TGCAGTGCCAACGACCGAAACTATGGCTACACCTTC
>-|TRBV20-1|TRBD2|TRBJ2-1
CSAVSGRAVGHEQFF
TGCAGTGCTGTCAGCGGGAGGGCCGTCGGCCATGAGCAGTTCTTC
>-|TRBV12-3/TRBV12-4|-|TRBJ2-3
CASSLVGRGQRADTQYF
TGTGCCAGCAGTTTAGTAGGAAGAGGACAGAGGGCTGATACGCAGTATTTT
>-|TRBV2|-|TRBJ1-2
CADRDSSGHGYTF
TGTGCTGACCGGGACTCATCTGGGCATGGCTACACCTTC
>-|TRBV28|-|TRBJ2-2
CASSLPGLNTGELFF
TGTGCCAGCAGTTTACCGGGACTTAACACCGGGGAGCTGTTTTTT
>-|TRBV7-9|-|TRBJ2-5
CASSLGSRIAETQYF
TGTGCCAGCAGCTTAGGCAGCCGAATTGCGGAGACCCAGTACTTC
>few|TRBV20-1|-|TRBJ1-5
CSARDWQGASNQPQHF
TGCAGTGCTAGAGATTGGCAAGGGGCGAGCAATCAGCCCCAGCATTTT
>-|TRBV7-9|-|TRBJ1-2
CASSLGAGKSPYGYTF
TGTGCCAGCAGCCTAGGGGCAGGGAAAAGTCCCTATGGCTACACCTTC
>-|TRBV4-1|-|TRBJ2-1
CASSQNPEVPSEQFF
TGCGCCAGCAGCCAAAACCCGGAAGTACCAAGTGAGCAGTTCTTC
>-|TRBV20-1|TRBD2|TRBJ2-1
CSARTLAGGRVQFF
TGCAGTGCTAGAACTCTAGCGGGTGGGCGAGTGCAGTTCTTC
>many|TRBV5-1|TRBD2|TRBJ2-5
CASSIPGTSGRGETQYF
TGCGCCAGCAGCATTCCCGGGACTAGCGGGAGAGGAGAGACCCAGTACTTC
>-|TRBV4-1|-|TRBJ2-1
CASSQAHYNEQFF
TGCGCCAGCAGCCAAGCCCACTACAATGAGCAGTTCTTC
>-|TRBV15|TRBD2|TRBJ2-1
CATSREPLGGEGSNEQFF
TGTGCCACCAGCAGAGAACCCCTGGGGGGGGAGGGGTCCAATGAGCAGTTCTTC
>-|TRBV7-2|-|TRBJ1-1
CASTTSPGAREAFF
TGTGCCAGCACCACCAGCCCGGGGGCCCGGGAAGCTTTCTTT
>few|TRBV30|-|TRBJ2-3
CAWSVRFTDTQYF
TGTGCCTGGAGTGTAAGGTTCACAGATACGCAGTATTTT
>few|TRBV2|-|TRBJ2-7
CASTPRTDDYEQYF
TGTGCCAGCACCCCGAGGACTGACGACTACGAGCAGTACTTC
>-|TRBV7-9|-|TRBJ1-2
CASNSLVPGNYGYTF
TGTGCCAGCAACAGCTTAGTTCCAGGGAACTATGGCTACACCTTC
>few|TRBV4-2|-|TRBJ1-6
CASSQDGLGASYNSPLHF
TGTGCCAGCAGCCAAGATGGGTTGGGTGCCTCCTATAATTCACCCCTCCACTTT